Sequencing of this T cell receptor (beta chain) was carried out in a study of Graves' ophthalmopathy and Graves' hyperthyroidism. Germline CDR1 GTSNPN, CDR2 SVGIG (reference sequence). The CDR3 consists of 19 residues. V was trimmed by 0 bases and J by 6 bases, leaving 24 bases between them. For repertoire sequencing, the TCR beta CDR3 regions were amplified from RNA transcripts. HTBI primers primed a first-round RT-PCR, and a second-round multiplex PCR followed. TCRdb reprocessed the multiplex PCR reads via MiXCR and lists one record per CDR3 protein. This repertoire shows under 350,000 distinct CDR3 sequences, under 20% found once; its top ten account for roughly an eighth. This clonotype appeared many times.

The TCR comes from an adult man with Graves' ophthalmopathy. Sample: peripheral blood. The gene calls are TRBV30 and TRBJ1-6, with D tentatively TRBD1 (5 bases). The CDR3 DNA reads TGTGCCTGGAGTGTACTCGTGTTGAGGCAGGGAAGAAGTAATTCACCCCTCCACTTT. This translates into CAWSVLVLRQGRSNSPLHF.